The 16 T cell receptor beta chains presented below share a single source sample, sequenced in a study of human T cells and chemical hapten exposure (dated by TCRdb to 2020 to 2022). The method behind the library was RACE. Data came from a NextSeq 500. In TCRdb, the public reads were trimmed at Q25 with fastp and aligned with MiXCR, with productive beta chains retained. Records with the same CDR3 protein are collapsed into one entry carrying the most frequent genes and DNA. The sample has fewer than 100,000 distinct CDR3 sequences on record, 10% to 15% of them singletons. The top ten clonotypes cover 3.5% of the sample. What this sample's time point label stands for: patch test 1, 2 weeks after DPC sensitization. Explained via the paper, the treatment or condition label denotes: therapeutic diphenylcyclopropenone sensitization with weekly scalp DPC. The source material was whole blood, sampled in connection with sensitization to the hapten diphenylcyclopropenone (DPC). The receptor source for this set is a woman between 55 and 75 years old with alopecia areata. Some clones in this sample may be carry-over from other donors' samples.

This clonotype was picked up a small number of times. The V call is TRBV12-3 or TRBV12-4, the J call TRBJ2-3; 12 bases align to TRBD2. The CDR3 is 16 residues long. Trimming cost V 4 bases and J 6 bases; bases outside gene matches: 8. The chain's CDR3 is CASSSGLAGGWDTQYF. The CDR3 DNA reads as TGTGCCAGCAGTTCGGGACTAGCGGGCGGGTGGGATACGCAGTATTTT.

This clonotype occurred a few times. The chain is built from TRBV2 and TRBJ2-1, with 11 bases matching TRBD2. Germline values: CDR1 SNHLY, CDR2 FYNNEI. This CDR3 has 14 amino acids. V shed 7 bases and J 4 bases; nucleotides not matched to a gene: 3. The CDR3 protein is CASTRLAGYNEQFF. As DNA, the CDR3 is TGTGCCAGCACCCGACTAGCGGGGTACAATGAGCAGTTCTTC.

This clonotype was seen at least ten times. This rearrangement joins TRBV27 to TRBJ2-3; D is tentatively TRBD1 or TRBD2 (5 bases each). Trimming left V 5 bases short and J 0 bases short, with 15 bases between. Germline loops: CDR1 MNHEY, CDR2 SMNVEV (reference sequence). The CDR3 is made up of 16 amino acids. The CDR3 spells CASSRKQEASTDTQYF. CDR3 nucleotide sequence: TGTGCCAGCAGTCGAAAACAGGAGGCTAGCACAGATACGCAGTATTTT.

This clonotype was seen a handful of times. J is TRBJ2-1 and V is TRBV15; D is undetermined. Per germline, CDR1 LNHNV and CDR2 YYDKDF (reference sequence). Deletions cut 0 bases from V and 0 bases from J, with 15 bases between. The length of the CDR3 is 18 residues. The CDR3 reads CATSRDRLWSSSYNEQFF. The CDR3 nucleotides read TGTGCCACCAGCAGAGATCGTCTATGGAGCAGCTCCTACAATGAGCAGTTCTTC. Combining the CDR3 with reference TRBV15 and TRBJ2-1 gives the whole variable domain DAMVIQNPRYQVTQFGKPVTLSCSQTLNHNVMYWYQQKSSQAPKLLFHYYDKDFNNEADTPDNFQSRRPNTSFCFLDIRSPGLGDTAMYLCATSRDRLWSSSYNEQFFGPGTRLTVL.

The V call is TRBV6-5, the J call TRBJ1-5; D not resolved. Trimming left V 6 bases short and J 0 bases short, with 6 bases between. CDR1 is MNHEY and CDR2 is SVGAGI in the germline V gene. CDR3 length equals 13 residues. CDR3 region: CASSRYSNQPQHF. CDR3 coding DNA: TGTGCCAGCAGCCGGTATAGCAATCAGCCCCAGCATTTT.

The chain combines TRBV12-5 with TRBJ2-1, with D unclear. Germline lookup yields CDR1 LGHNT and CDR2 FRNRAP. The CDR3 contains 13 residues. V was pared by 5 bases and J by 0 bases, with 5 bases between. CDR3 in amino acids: CASGPASYNEQFF. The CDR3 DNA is TGTGCTAGTGGTCCAGCCTCCTACAATGAGCAGTTCTTC. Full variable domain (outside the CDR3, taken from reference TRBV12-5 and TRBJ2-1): DARVTQTPRHKVTEMGQEVTMRCQPILGHNTVFWYRQTMMQGLELLAYFRNRAPLDDSGMPKDRFSAEMPDATLATLKIQPSEPRDSAVYFCASGPASYNEQFFGPGTRLTVL.

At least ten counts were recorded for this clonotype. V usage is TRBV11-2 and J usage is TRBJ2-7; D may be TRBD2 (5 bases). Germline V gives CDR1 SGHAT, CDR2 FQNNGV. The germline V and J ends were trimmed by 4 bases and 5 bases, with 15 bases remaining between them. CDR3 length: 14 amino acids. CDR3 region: CASSSGLLRDEQYF. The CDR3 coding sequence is TGTGCCAGCAGCTCAGGACTGCTGAGGGACGAGCAGTACTTC. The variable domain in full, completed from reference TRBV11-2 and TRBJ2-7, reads EAGVAQSPRYKIIEKRQSVAFWCNPISGHATLYWYQQILGQGPKLLIQFQNNGVVDDSQLPKDRFSAERLKGVDSTLKIQPAKLEDSAVYLCASSSGLLRDEQYFGPGTRLTVT.

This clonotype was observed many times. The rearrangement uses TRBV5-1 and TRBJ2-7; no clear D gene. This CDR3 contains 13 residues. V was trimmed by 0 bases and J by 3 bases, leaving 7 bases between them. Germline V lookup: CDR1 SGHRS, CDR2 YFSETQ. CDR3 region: CASSLEQSYEQYF. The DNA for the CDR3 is TGCGCCAGCAGCTTGGAACAGAGCTACGAGCAGTACTTC.

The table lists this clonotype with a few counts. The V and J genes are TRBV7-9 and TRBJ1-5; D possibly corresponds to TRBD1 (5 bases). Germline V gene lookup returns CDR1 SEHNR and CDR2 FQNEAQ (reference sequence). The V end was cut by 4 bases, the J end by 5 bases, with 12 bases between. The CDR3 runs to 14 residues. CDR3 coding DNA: TGTGCCAGCAGCTACCTGACGGGGGATCAGCCCCAGCATTTT. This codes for CASSYLTGDQPQHF.

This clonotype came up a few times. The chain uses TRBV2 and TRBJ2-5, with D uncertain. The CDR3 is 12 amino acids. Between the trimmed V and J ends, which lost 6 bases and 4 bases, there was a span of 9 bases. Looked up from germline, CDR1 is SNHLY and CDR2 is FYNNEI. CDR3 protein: CASSRTRETQYF. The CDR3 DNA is TGTGCCAGCAGCCGGACCCGAGAGACCCAGTACTTC.

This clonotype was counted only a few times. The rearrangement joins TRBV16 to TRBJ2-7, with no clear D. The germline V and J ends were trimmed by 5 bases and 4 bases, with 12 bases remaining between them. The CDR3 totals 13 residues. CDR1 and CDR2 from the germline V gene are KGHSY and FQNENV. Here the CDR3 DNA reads TGTGCCAGCAGCACATCCTGGATTTACGAGCAGTACTTC. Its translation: CASSTSWIYEQYF.

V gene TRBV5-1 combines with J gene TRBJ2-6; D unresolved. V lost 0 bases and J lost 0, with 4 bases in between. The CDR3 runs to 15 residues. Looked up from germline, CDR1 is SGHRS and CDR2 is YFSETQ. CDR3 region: CASSLGSSGANVLTF. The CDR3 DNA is TGCGCCAGCAGCTTGGGAAGCTCTGGGGCCAACGTCCTGACTTTC.

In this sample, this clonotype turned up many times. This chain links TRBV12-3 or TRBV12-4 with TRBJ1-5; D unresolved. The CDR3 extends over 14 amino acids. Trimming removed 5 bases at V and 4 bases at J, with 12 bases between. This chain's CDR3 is CASSPQVSNQPQHF. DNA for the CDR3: TGTGCCAGCAGTCCTCAAGTCAGTAATCAGCCCCAGCATTTT.

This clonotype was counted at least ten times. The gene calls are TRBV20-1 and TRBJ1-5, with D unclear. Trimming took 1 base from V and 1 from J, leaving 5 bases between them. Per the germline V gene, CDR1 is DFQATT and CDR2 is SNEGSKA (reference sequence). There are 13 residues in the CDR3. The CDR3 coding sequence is TGCAGTGCTAGAGCCCAAAGCAATCAGCCCCAGCATTTT. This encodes CSARAQSNQPQHF.

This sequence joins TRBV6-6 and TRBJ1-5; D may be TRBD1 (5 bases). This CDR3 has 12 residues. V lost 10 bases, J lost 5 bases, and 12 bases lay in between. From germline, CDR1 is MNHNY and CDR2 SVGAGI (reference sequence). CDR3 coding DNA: TGTGCCACCGGGCAGGGTGATCAGCCCCAGCATTTT. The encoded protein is CATGQGDQPQHF.

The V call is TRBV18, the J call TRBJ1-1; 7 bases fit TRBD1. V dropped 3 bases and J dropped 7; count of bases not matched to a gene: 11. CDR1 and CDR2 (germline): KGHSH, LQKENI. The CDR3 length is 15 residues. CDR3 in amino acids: CASSPSDRFTFEAFF. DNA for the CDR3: TGTGCCAGCTCACCTTCGGACAGGTTCACATTTGAAGCTTTCTTT.